This T cell receptor beta chain was captured by sequencing in a study of blood T cell repertoires in COVID-19. Overall study: Acute-phase and convalescent COVID-19 samples originated in the United States, Italy and Spain. PBMCs, B-cell-depleted T cells, or T cells were the source of the cDNA or gDNA that made up the material.

Methods used by the authors: Estimated nucleated cell counts came from reference gene primer amplification. Only in-frame clones appear in the TCRdb table, and some are missing; sequencing was by immunoSEQ multiplex PCR. The V and J calls and clone size come from that table; D and trimming were worked out from the DNA. The repertoire includes roughly 250,000 clones, approximately 83% of them detected once, and more than 15% sits in the top ten. Seattle researchers signed up patients amid active infection and tracked them longitudinally. Germline V CDR1 and CDR2: KGHSH, LQKENI. The ends were cut back, 5 bases at V and 0 bases at J, with 11 bases in the middle. This CDR3 is 14 amino acids long.

The clonotype comes from a person in their 70s with COVID-19, enrolled during active disease. This sequence joins TRBV18 and TRBJ2-7; TRBD2 is a possible D gene (6 bases). Material: peripheral blood. CDR3 nucleotides: TGTGCCAGCTCAGGCGGGGATGACTCCTACGAGCAGTACTTC. Amino acids: CASSGGDDSYEQYF.